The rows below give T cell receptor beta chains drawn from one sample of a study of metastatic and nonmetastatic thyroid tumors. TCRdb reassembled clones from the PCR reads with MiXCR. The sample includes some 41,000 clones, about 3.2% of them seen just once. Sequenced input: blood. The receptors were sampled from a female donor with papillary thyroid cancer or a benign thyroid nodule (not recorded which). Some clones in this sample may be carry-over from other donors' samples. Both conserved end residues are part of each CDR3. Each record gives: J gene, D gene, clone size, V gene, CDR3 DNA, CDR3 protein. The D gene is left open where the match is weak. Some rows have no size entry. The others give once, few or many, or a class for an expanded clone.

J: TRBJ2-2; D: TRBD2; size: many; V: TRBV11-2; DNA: TGTGCCAGCAGCTCCCTCAGCGGGAGGAGAGTGTTGGAGCTGTTTTTT; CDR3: CASSSLSGRRVLELFF
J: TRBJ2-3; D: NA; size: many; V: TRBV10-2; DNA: TGCGCCAGCATGAAGCGTCTCTTCACAGATACGCAGTATTTT; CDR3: CASMKRLFTDTQYF
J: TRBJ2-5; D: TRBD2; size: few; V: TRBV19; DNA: TGTGCCAGTAAATTAGCGGGAGGTTCTCAGACCCAGTACTTC; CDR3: CASKLAGGSQTQYF
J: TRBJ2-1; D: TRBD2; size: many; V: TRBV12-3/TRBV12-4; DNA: TGTGCCAGCAGCCTAAGACTAGCGGGCAATGAGCAGTTCTTC; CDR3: CASSLRLAGNEQFF
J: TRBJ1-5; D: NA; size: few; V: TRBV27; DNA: TGTGCCGGCAGGGCCCGTCCGGGTAGCAATCAGCCCCAGCATTTT; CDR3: CAGRARPGSNQPQHF
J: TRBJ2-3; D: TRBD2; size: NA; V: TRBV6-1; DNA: TGTGCCAGCAGCCGCCATCTAGCGGGAGATAGCACAGATACGCAGTATTTT; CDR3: CASSRHLAGDSTDTQYF
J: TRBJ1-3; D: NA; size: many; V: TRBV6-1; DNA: TGTGCCAGTACGCCAGGAAACACCATATATTTT; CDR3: CASTPGNTIYF
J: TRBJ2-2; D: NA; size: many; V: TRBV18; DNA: TGTGCCAGCTCACCACGACAGAGCACCGGGGAGCTGTTTTTT; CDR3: CASSPRQSTGELFF
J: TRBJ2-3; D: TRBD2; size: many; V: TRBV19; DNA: TGTGCCAGTAGGGGCAGCGGGGTAGTCACAGATACGCAGTATTTT; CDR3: CASRGSGVVTDTQYF
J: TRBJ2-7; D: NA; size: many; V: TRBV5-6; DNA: TGTGCCAGCAGCCTGGAAAGAACCTACGAGCAGTACTTC; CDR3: CASSLERTYEQYF
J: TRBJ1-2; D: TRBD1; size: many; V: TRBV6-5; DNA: TGTGCCAGCAGTTACTCAGGACAGGGCGGGGGCTATGGCTACACCTTC; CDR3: CASSYSGQGGGYGYTF
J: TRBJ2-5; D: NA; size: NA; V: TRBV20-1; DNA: TGCAGTGCTAGGGAGTCTAGCCCCCAAGAGACCCAGTACTTC; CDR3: CSARESSPQETQYF
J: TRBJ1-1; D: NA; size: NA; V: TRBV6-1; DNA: TGTGCCAGCAGTGAATCGGGTCTATGGAGCACTGAAGCTTTCTTT; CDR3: CASSESGLWSTEAFF
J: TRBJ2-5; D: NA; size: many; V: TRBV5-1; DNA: TGCGCCAGCAGCTTGGGACAGTCGGAAGAGACCCAGTACTTC; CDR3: CASSLGQSEETQYF
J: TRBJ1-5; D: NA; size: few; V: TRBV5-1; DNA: TGCGCCAGCAGCTTGGCGGGCTCCTATAGCAATCAGCCCCAGCATTTT; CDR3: CASSLAGSYSNQPQHF
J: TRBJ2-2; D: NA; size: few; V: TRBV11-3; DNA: TGTGCCAGCAGCTTACCACGACAACTTTCGAACACCGGGGAGCTGTTTTTT; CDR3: CASSLPRQLSNTGELFF
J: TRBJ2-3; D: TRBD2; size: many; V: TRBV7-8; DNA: TGTGCCAGCAGCCCCCACCCTGGGGGGACTAGCGGTAATACGCAGTATTTT; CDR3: CASSPHPGGTSGNTQYF
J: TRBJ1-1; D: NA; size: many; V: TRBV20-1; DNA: TGCAGTGCTATCAGAGACCCGTCGGGAGTTGGTACAGCTTTCTTT; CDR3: CSAIRDPSGVGTAFF
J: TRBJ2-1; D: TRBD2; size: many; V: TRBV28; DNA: TGTGCCAGCGAACGACCGGGAGGGAGTAAGGGTGAGCAGTTCTTC; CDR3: CASERPGGSKGEQFF
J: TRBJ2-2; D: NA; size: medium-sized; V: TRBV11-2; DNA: TGTGCCAGCAGGCGGATGAGGTCCGGGGAGCTGTTTTTT; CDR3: CASRRMRSGELFF
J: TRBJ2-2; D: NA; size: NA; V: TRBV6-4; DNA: TGTGCCAGCATACGCTCCCCCACGGTTGACACCGGGGAGCTGTTTTTT; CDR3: CASIRSPTVDTGELFF
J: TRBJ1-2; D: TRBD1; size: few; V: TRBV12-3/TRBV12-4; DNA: TGTGCCAGCAGTAGGGACAGGGCCTATGGCTACACCTTC; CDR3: CASSRDRAYGYTF
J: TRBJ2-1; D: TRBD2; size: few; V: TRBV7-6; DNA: TGTGCCAGCAGCTTAGTGGCGGGAGCCAGCTCCTACAATGAGCAGTTCTTC; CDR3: CASSLVAGASSYNEQFF
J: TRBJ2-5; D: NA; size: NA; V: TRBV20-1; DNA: TGCAGTGCTAGAGATGGACAGAATTACCCTACGGAGACCCAGTACTTC; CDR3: CSARDGQNYPTETQYF
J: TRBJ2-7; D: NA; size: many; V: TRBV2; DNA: TGTGCCAGCAAGGGGGGCTCCTACGAGCAGTACTTC; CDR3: CASKGGSYEQYF
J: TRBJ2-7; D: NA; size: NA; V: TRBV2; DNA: TGTGCCAGCAGTCCCATCTACGAGCAGTACTTC; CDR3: CASSPIYEQYF
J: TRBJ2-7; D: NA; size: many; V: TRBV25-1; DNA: TGTGCCACTTCCCTGGGGGCAGGGATCGGCGAGCAGTACTTC; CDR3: CATSLGAGIGEQYF
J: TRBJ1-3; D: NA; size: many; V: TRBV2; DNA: TGTGCCAGCACCGGGGACCCAAAAACCATATATTTT; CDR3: CASTGDPKTIYF
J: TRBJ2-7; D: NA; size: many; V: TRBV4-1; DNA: TGCGCCAGCAGCCAAGTATCGCCACCACGTGAGCAGTACTTC; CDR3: CASSQVSPPREQYF
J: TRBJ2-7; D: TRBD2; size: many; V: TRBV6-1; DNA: TGTGCCAGCAGTGGAGCGGGAGGGCCGGGCTACGAGCAGTACTTC; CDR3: CASSGAGGPGYEQYF
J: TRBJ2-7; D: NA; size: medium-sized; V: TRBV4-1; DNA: TGCGCCAGCAGCACCCTGGACGGGGCCTACGAGCAGTACTTC; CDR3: CASSTLDGAYEQYF
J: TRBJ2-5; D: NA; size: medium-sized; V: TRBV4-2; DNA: TGTGCCAGCAGCCAAGAGGGGGGTGAATTGGCGACCCAGTACTTC; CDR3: CASSQEGGELATQYF
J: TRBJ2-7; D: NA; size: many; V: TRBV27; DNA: TGTGCCAGCAGTTTAAGGTACGGGAGCATCGACGAGCAGTACTTC; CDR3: CASSLRYGSIDEQYF
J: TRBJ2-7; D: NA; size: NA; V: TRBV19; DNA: TGTGCCAGTGGTACAGGTAGACCCTACGAGCAGTACTTC; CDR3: CASGTGRPYEQYF
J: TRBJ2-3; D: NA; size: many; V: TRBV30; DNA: TGTGCCTGGAGAACAACAGGGAGCACAGATACGCAGTATTTT; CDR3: CAWRTTGSTDTQYF
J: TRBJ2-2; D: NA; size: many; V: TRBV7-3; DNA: TGTGCCAGCAGCAAACGTCCTTGGGGCTCAAACGCCGGGGAGCTGTTTTTT; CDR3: CASSKRPWGSNAGELFF
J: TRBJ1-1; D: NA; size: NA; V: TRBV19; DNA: TGTGCCAGTAGTCGGACGGGCAACACTGAAGCTTTCTTT; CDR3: CASSRTGNTEAFF
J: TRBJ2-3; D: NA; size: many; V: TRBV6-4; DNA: TGTGCCAGCAGTCGGGACTTCACAGATACGCAGTATTTT; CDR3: CASSRDFTDTQYF
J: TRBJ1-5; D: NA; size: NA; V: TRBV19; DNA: TGTGCCAGTCGCAAACGGAGACAGCGGGGGGATCAGCCCCAGCATTTT; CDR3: CASRKRRQRGDQPQHF
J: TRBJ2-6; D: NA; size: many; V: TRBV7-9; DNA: TGTGCCAGCAGCGACTCTGGGGTCAACGTCCTGACTTTC; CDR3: CASSDSGVNVLTF
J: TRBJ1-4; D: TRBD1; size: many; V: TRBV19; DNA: TGTGCCAGTAGCCCGGACAGGGTTAATGAAAAACTGTTTTTT; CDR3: CASSPDRVNEKLFF
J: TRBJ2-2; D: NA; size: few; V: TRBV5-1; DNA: TGCGCCAGCAGCCGGCAGCCGGGACCGGAAGGGGAGCTGTTTTTT; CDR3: CASSRQPGPEGELFF
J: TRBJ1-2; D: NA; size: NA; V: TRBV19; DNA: TGTGCCAGTAGTCTACCGGGACCGAAGATTAACTATGGCTACACCTTC; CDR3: CASSLPGPKINYGYTF
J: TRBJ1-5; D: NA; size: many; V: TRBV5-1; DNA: TGCGCCAGCAGCTTGGGAGTGCAGGGATATCAGCCCCAGCATTTT; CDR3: CASSLGVQGYQPQHF
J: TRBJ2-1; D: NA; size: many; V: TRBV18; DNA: TGTGCCAGCTCACCAAGCCCAGGTTATTCCTACAATGAGCAGTTCTTC; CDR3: CASSPSPGYSYNEQFF
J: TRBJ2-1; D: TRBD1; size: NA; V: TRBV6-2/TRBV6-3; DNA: TGTGCCCGCAGTCCAGGGGGTTCCTACAATGAGCAGTTCTTC; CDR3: CARSPGGSYNEQFF
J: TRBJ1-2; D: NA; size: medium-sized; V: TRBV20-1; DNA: TGCAGTGCTCCCGACAGCCCTTATGGCTACACCTTC; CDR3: CSAPDSPYGYTF
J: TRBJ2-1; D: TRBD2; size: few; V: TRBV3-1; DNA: TGTGCCAGCAGCGCTGGACTAGCGGAGAACAATGAGCAGTTCTTC; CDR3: CASSAGLAENNEQFF